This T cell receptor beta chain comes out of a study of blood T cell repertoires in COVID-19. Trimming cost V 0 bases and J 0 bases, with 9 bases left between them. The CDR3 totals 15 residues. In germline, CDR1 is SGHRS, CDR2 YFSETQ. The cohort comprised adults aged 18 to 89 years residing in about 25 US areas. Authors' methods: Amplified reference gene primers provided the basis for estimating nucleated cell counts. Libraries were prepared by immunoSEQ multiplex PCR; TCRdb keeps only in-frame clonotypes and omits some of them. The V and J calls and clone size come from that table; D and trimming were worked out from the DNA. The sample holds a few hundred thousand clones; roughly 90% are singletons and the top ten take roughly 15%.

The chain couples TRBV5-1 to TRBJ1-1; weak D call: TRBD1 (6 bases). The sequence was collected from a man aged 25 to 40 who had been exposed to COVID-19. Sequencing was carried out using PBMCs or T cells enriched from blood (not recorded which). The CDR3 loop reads CASSLAGVVNTEAFF. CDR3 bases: TGCGCCAGCAGCTTGGCAGGGGTGGTGAACACTGAAGCTTTCTTT.